This T cell receptor beta chain was sequenced during a study of blood T cells in healthy people across ages. Study conclusions and caveats: A roughly linear fall in TCR beta diversity per million T cells was seen with increasing age. Donor CMV status was unknown, possibly confounding expanded clonotype changes.

The CDR3 length is 15 residues. Germline V lookup: CDR1 DFQATT, CDR2 SNEGSKA (reference sequence). The germline V and J ends were trimmed by 0 bases and 4 bases, with 12 bases remaining between them. PCR was performed a second time for about 6 to 12 cycles using a sample-barcoded 5' primer and a J-beta primer mix. In TCRdb, the 5' RACE reads were re-called with MiXCR into one record per CDR3 protein. Altogether around 820,000 distinct CDR3 sequences are present, 25% being singletons, with the ten largest covering under 4%. Comments on this clonotype: Its cognate antigen is unknown.

The same specimen was also included in a second study, on T cells of mothers and their children. From that paper: In unrelated and related pairs, TCR recombination output is shaped in a similar way by thymic selection.

This chain connects TRBV20-1 to TRBJ2-2; TRBD1 might be the D (5 bases). The sequencing input was blood. The sequence was collected from a boy aged 5-17 years in good health. The CDR3 DNA reads TGCAGTGCTAGAGATCAGACAGCCGGCACCGGGGAGCTGTTTTTT. It specifies CSARDQTAGTGELFF.